This T cell receptor beta chain was recorded in a study of a mutant IDH1 vaccine in newly diagnosed glioma. Whole-study context: Vaccination started 4-6 weeks after radiotherapy alone, or with temozolomide cycles. Treated patients showed a male proportion of 62.5%, a female proportion of around 40%, and a mean age of approximately 40 years. Study-level points and caveats: The occurrence of vaccine-induced immune responses was seen in approximately 92% of patients. Pseudoprogression seemingly bore no relation to changes in top peripheral T cell clonotypes.

A single count supports this clone. As yet, its antigen is unknown. Time point indicated: week 11, during vaccination. Alongside topical imiquimod, each dose of vaccine comprised 300 ug of mutant IDH1 20-mer peptide. V shed 4 bases, J shed 1 base, and the junction held 9 bases outside the gene matches. Germline V gene lookup returns CDR1 LGHNA and CDR2 YSLEER. The CDR3 is made up of 17 amino acids. Sequencing used immunoSEQ multiplex PCR; TCRdb keeps in-frame clones, though not all of them. This table has about 52,000 clones, 75% to 95% appearing once. This sequence originates from a man aged 50 to 60 with glioma. This sample comprised PBMCs, obtained from a glioma patient whose treatment included an IDH1 peptide vaccine. The chain carries TRBV4-3 and TRBJ2-1; 8 positions match TRBD2. CDR3 amino acids: CASSPRARGGSYNEQFF. CDR3 DNA sequence: TGCGCCAGCAGCCCCCGGGCACGCGGGGGGTCCTACAATGAGCAGTTCTTC.